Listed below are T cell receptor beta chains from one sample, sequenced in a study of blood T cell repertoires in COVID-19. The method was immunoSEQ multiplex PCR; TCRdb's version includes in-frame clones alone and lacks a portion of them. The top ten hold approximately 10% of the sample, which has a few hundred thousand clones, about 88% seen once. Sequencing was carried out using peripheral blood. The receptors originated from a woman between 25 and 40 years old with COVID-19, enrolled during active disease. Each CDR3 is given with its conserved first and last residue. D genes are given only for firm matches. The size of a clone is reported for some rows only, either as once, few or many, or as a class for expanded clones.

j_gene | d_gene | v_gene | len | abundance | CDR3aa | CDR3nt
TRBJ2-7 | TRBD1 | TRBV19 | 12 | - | CASSDRGYEQYF | TGTGCCAGTTCGGACAGGGGCTACGAGCAGTACTTC
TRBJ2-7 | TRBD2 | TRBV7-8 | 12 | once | CASSFAGGEQYF | TGTGCCAGCAGCTTTGCCGGGGGGGAGCAGTACTTC
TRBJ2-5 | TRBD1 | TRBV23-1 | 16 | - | CASSQGWVGGLETQYF | TGCGCCAGCAGTCAAGGGTGGGTAGGGGGCCTAGAGACCCAGTACTTC
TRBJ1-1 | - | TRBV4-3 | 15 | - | CASSQASKVNTEAFF | TGCGCCAGCAGCCAAGCTAGTAAAGTGAACACTGAAGCTTTCTTT
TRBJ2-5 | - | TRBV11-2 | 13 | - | CASSLVLRETQYF | TGTGCCAGCAGCTTAGTTTTACGGGAGACCCAGTACTTC
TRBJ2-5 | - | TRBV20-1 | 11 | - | CSARDRETQYF | TGCAGTGCTAGAGATAGAGAGACCCAGTACTTC
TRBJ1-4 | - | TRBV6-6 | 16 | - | CASSTRQTSTNEKLFF | TGTGCCAGCAGTACACGACAGACTTCAACTAATGAAAAACTGTTTTTT
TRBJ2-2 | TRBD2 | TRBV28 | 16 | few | CASSFGLAGGTGELFF | TGTGCCAGCAGTTTCGGGCTAGCGGGAGGGACCGGGGAGCTGTTTTTT
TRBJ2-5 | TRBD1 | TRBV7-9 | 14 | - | CASRLDRGRETQYF | TGTGCCAGCAGGTTGGACAGGGGGCGGGAGACCCAGTACTTC
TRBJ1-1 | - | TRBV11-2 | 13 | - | CASSFFRVLGAFF | TGTGCCAGCAGCTTCTTCAGGGTCTTGGGCGCTTTCTTT
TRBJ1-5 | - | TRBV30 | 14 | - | CAWSRGRENQPQHF | TGTGCCTGGAGTAGGGGCAGGGAAAATCAGCCCCAGCATTTT
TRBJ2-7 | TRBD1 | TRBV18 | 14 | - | CASSLRGLVYEQYF | TGTGCCAGCTCACTGAGGGGGCTCGTCTACGAGCAGTACTTC
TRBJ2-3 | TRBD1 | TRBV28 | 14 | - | CASRIDRATDTQYF | TGTGCCAGCAGAATAGACAGGGCGACAGATACGCAGTATTTT
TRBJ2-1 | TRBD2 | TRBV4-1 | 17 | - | CASSHIAGVTSYNEQFF | TGCGCCAGCAGCCATATAGCGGGAGTGACCTCCTACAATGAGCAGTTCTTC
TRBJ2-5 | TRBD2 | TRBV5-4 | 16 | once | CASSLPSGRAAETQYF | TGTGCCAGCAGCTTGCCTAGCGGGAGGGCCGCGGAGACCCAGTACTTC
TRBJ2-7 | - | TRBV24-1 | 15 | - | CATSDRRAVSYEQYF | TGTGCCACCAGTGACCGCAGGGCAGTTTCCTACGAGCAGTACTTC
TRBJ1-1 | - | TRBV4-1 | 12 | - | CASSQGRTEAFF | TGCGCCAGCAGCCAGGGCAGGACTGAAGCTTTCTTT
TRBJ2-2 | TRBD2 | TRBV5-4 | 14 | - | CAILTSGSPGELFF | TGTGCCATACTGACTAGCGGGAGCCCCGGGGAGCTGTTTTTT
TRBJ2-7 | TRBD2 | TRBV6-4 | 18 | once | CASSDRIAGGPKRGEQYF | TGTGCCAGCAGTGACAGGATAGCGGGAGGGCCTAAGCGGGGCGAGCAGTACTTC
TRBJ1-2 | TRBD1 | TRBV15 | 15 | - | CATSRRTGANYGYTF | TGTGCCACCAGCAGGCGGACAGGAGCTAACTATGGCTACACCTTC
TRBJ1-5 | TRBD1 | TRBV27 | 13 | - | CASSLTGVQPQHF | TGTGCCAGCAGTCTCACAGGGGTGCAGCCCCAGCATTTT
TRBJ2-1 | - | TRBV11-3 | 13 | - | CASSRTSPNEQFF | TGTGCCAGCAGTCGAACTAGTCCCAATGAGCAGTTCTTC
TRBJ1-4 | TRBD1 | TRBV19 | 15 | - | CASSILGTANEKLFF | TGTGCCAGTAGTATCTTGGGGACAGCTAATGAAAAACTGTTTTTT
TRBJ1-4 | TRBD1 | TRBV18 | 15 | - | CASSPTGTGSEKLFF | TGTGCCAGCTCACCAACCGGGACAGGGAGTGAAAAACTGTTTTTT
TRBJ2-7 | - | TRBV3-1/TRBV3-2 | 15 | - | CASSPLGGGTYEQYF | TGTGCCAGCAGCCCCCTTGGAGGAGGCACCTACGAGCAGTACTTC
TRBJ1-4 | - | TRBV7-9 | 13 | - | CASSLDQRGRLFF | TGTGCCAGCAGCTTAGATCAGCGGGGGCGACTGTTTTTT
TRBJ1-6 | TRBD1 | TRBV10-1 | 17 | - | CASSEPGQGTKSSPLHF | TGCGCCAGCAGTGAGCCGGGACAGGGAACGAAGAGTTCACCCCTCCACTTT
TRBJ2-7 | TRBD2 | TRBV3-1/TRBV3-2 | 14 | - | CASSQAGTNQEQYF | TGTGCCAGCAGCCAAGCCGGGACTAATCAAGAGCAGTACTTC
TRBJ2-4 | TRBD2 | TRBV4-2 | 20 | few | CASSHALWAGGHLAKNIQYF | TGTGCCAGCAGCCACGCCCTCTGGGCGGGAGGCCACCTAGCCAAAAACATTCAGTACTTC
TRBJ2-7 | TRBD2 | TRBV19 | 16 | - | CASSITGTSEIREQYF | TGTGCCAGTAGTATTACAGGGACTAGCGAAATCCGCGAGCAGTACTTC
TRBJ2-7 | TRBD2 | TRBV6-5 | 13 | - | CASSWGSGAEQYF | TGTGCCAGCAGTTGGGGTAGCGGGGCCGAGCAGTACTTC
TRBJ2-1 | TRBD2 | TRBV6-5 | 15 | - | CASSRAGGPLNEQFF | TGTGCCAGCAGCAGAGCGGGAGGGCCTCTCAATGAGCAGTTCTTC
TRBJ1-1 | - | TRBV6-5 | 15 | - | CASMSRGPSNTEAFF | TGTGCCAGCATGAGCAGGGGTCCCTCGAACACTGAAGCTTTCTTT
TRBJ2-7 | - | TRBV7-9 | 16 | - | CASSLEVAGGLHQQYF | -
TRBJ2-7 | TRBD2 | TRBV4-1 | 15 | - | CASSPPTSGRSEQYF | TGCGCCAGCAGCCCCCCGACTAGCGGGAGGAGTGAGCAGTACTTC
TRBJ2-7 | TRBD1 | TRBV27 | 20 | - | CASSLSMRWGQSRISYEQYF | TGTGCCAGCAGTTTATCGATGAGATGGGGACAGAGTAGGATCTCCTACGAGCAGTACTTC
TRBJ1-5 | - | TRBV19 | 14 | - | CATKADRTDQPQHF | TGTGCCACCAAGGCCGACAGGACGGACCAGCCCCAGCATTTT
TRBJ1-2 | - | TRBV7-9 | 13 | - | CASSLPQGYGYTF | TGTGCCAGCAGCTTACCCCAGGGCTATGGCTACACCTTC
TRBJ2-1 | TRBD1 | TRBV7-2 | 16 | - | CASSFGQARAYNEQFF | TGTGCCAGCAGCTTTGGACAGGCGCGGGCCTACAATGAGCAGTTCTTC
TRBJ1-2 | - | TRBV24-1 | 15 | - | CATSGYPRRGDGYTF | TGTGCCACCAGTGGATACCCCCGCAGGGGCGATGGCTACACCTTC
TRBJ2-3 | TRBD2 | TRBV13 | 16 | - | CASSLVAGASTDTQYF | TGTGCCAGCAGCTTAGTAGCGGGAGCTAGCACAGATACGCAGTATTTT
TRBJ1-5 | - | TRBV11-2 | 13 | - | CASSKYSNQPQHF | TGTGCCAGCAGCAAATATAGCAATCAGCCCCAGCATTTT
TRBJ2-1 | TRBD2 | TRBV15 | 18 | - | CATSGAGGVRSDYNEQFF | TGTGCCACCTCAGGAGCGGGAGGAGTAAGATCCGACTACAATGAGCAGTTCTTC
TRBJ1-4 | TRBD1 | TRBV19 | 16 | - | CASSTPGTGENEKLFF | TGTGCCAGTAGTACCCCCGGGACAGGGGAGAATGAAAAACTGTTTTTT
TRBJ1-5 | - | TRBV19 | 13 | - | CASSIDLAGPQHF | TGTGCCAGTAGTATAGATCTTGCCGGGCCCCAGCATTTT
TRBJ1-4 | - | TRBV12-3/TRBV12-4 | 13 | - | CASSMGRNEKLFF | TGTGCCAGCAGTATGGGGCGAAATGAAAAACTGTTTTTT
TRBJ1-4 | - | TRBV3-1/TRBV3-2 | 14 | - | CASSPTGTNEKLFF | TGTGCCAGCAGCCCGACAGGAACTAATGAAAAACTGTTTTTT
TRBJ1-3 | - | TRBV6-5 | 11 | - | CAAGAGNTIYF | TGTGCTGCCGGGGCTGGAAACACCATATATTTT
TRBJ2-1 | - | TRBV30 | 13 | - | CAWTGVGENEQFF | TGTGCCTGGACAGGGGTAGGGGAGAATGAGCAGTTCTTC
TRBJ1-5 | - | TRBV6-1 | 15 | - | CASSEAAGTNQPQHF | TGTGCCAGCAGTGAAGCGGCAGGGACAAATCAGCCCCAGCATTTT
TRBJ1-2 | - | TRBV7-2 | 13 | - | CASRPGTNYGYTF | TGTGCCAGCAGGCCGGGAACTAACTATGGCTACACCTTC
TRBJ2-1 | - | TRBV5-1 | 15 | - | CASSSLIGLNNEQFF | TGCGCCAGCAGCTCCCTAATCGGACTCAACAATGAGCAGTTCTTC
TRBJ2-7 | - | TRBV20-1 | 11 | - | CSSGLTYEQYF | TGCAGTAGCGGCCTAACCTACGAGCAGTACTTC
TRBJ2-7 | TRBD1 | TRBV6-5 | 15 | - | CASSYSGTGAEMSDF | TGTGCCAGCAGTTACTCGGGGACAGGAGCTGAGATGTCGGACTTC
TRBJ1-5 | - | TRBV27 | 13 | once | CASSWDIYQPQHF | TGTGCCAGCAGTTGGGACATCTACCAGCCCCAGCATTTT